The clone carrying this T cell receptor beta chain came up a few times. RNA transcripts yielded amplified TCR beta CDR3 regions. In the first-round RT-PCR of the TCR CDR3, the HTBI primer set was used. TCRdb redid the calling of the multiplex PCR reads with MiXCR, one entry per CDR3 protein. The data contain about 300,000 distinct CDR3 sequences, approximately 15% of them singletons. The germline gives CDR1 SGDLS, CDR2 YYNGEE. V gave up 0 bases and J gave up 1 base, with 7 bases separating them. The CDR3 contains 14 residues. Researchers defined stable Graves' hyperthyroidism as no ophthalmopathy progression within 18 months. This sample stems from a study of T cells in Graves' hyperthyroidism and ophthalmopathy. Study-wide background: Peripheral blood was secured at the point of initial diagnosis, before any treatment.

Sample: blood. This clonotype was sampled from a man aged 25-45 years with Graves' hyperthyroidism. The rearrangement joins TRBV9 to TRBJ1-1, with D tentatively TRBD1 (5 bases). The CDR3 sequence: CASSVEGRNTEAFF. The CDR3 bases are TGTGCCAGCAGCGTAGAGGGGAGGAACACTGAAGCTTTCTTT.